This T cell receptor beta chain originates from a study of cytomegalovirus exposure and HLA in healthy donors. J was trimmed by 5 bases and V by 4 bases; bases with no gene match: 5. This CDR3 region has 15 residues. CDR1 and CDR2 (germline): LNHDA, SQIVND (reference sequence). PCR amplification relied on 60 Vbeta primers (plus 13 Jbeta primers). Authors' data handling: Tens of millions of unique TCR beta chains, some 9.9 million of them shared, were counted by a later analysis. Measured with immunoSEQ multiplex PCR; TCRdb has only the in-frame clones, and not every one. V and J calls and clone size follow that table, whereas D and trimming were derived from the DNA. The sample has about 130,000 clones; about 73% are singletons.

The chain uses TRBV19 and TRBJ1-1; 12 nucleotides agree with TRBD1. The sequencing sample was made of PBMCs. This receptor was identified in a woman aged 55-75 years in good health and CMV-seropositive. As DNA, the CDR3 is TGTGCCAGTAGTACAGGGACAGGGGGCAGGACTGAAGCTTTCTTT. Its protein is CASSTGTGGRTEAFF. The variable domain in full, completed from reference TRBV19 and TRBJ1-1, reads DGGITQSPKYLFRKEGQNVTLSCEQNLNHDAMYWYRQDPGQGLRLIYYSQIVNDFQKGDIAEGYSVSREKKESFPLTVTSAQKNPTAFYLCASSTGTGGRTEAFFGQGTRLTVV.